The T cell receptor (beta chain) under discussion was sequenced for a study of shared clonotypes between healthy human individuals. Findings and limits, study-wide: Researchers sampled only blood; tissue repertoires likely differ. Naive CD4 clonotypes were shared across a few donors at 4% to 5%. What limited the represented genetic and exposure-history diversity was the small number of donors.

In this sample, this clone turned up a few times. What it recognizes is unknown. Using immunoSEQ multiplex PCR, the repertoire was profiled, and TCRdb retains in-frame clones only, with some absent. This table holds some 1.4 million clones, roughly 97% found once. V shed 0 bases, J shed 1 base, and the junction held 3 bases outside the gene matches. The CDR3 contains 17 residues. Germline values: CDR1 SGDLS, CDR2 YYNGEE. The clonotype was recovered from a man aged 25 to 45 in good health. The rearrangement joins TRBV9 to TRBJ2-2, with 10 positions matching TRBD2. The sample was naive CD4+ T cells sorted from blood. The subset denotes: CD45RA+ positively selected. The CDR3 protein is CASSVASGSGNTGELFF. The DNA of the CDR3 is TGTGCCAGCAGCGTAGCTAGCGGGAGTGGGAACACCGGGGAGCTGTTTTTT.